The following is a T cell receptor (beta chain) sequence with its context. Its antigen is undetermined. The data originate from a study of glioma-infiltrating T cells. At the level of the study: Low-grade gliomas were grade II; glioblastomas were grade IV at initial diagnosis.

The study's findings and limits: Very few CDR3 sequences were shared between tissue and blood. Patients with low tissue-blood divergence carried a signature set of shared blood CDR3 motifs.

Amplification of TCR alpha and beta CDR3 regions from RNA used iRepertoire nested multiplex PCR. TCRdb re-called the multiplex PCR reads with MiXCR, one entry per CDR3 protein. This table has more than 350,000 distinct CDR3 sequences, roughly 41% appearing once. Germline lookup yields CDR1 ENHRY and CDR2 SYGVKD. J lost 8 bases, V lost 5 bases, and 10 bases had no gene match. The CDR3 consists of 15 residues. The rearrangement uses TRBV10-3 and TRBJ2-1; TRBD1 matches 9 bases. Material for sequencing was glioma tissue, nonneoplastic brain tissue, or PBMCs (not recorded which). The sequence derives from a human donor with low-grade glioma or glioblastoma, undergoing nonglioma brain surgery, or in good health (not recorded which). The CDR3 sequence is CAISLGGQGPDEQFF. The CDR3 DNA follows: TGTGCCATCAGTCTAGGGGGACAGGGTCCCGATGAGCAGTTCTTC.